The entry below gives a single T cell receptor beta chain sequence along with its context. Its antigen is as yet unknown. Overlapping HIV-1 Gag 15-mer peptides at roughly 1 ug per peptide per mL were used. Sorting of responding CD4+ T cells relied on upregulated CD40 ligand together with CD69. The entry originates in a study of persistence of HIV-infected CD4 T cells. This was the immunoSEQ version 4 assay in survey mode. Here immunoSEQ multiplex PCR was the method, and the copy in TCRdb shows in-frame clones only, minus some. There are over 10,000 clones in the sample; about 60% occur only once, and less than 8.5% lies in the top ten. Points from the study as a whole: The rare CMV-responding cells with HIV-1 proviruses were not separately TCR-sequenced.

CDR1 is SNHLY and CDR2 is FYNNEI in the germline V gene. The CDR3 has 15 amino acids. Trimming took off 7 bases at V and 1 base at J, with 17 bases between the two ends. The TCR originated in an adult man with HIV who was CMV-seropositive. The chain is built from TRBV2 and TRBJ2-7; tentatively, D is TRBD2 (5 bases). This sample comprised CD4+ T cells sorted from PBMCs after approximately 19-hour stimulation, obtained from a patient who received antiretroviral therapy. CDR3 protein: CASKPRGLLSYEQYF. DNA for the CDR3: TGTGCCAGCAAACCCCGGGGTCTACTTTCCTACGAGCAGTACTTC.